This entry lists 24 T cell receptor beta chains sequenced from one sample in a study of T cell repertoires in cytomegalovirus infection. These receptors lack a known antigen. In TCRdb, the reads were re-called with MiXCR into one record per CDR3 protein. This sample has around 430,000 distinct CDR3 sequences; about 39% occur once, and the top ten carry roughly two fifths. The sequencing used cultured PBMCs, collected from culture after CMV antigen stimulation. All receptors derive from a human donor in good health (CMV status not recorded). Some clones in this sample may be carry-over from other donors' samples.

This chain uses TRBV7-2 with TRBJ2-5; no clear D gene. CDR1 and CDR2 (germline): SGHTA, FQGNSA. Trimming removed 3 bases from V and 1 base from J, with 6 bases in between. The CDR3 totals 13 residues. The DNA of the CDR3 is TGTGCCAGCAGCTTTACAGTCCAAGAGACCCAGTACTTC. This codes for CASSFTVQETQYF.

The CDR3 sequence is CASSLVQGGEAFF. The DNA for the CDR3 is TGTGCCAGCAGCTTAGTACAGGGAGGTGAGGCTTTCTTT. J is TRBJ1-1 and V is TRBV11-3; TRBD1 might be the D (6 bases). CDR1 SGHNT and CDR2 YENEEA come from the germline V gene. V was clipped by 1 base and J by 11 bases, with 14 bases between them. CDR3 length: 13 amino acids.

This clonotype was observed a handful of times. V gene TRBV11-2 combines with J gene TRBJ2-7, with 7 bases matching TRBD1. V trimming: 4 bases; J trimming: 6 bases; junction bases outside the gene matches: 3. CDR1 and CDR2 (germline): SGHAT, FQNNGV. This CDR3 is 12 amino acids long. The CDR3 is CASSSTGLEQYF. CDR3 DNA sequence: TGTGCCAGCAGCTCGACAGGGCTCGAGCAGTACTTC. Full variable domain (remainder filled in from reference TRBV11-2 and TRBJ2-7): EAGVAQSPRYKIIEKRQSVAFWCNPISGHATLYWYQQILGQGPKLLIQFQNNGVVDDSQLPKDRFSAERLKGVDSTLKIQPAKLEDSAVYLCASSSTGLEQYFGPGTRLTVT.

This clonotype was seen more than once but under ten times. The chain is built from TRBV28 and TRBJ2-7, with unresolved D. The CDR3 loop spans 12 amino acids. Trimming stripped 8 bases from V and 6 bases from J, with 14 bases between. Germline CDR1 is MDHEN and CDR2 is SYDVKM. The CDR3 loop reads CASSHDQIEQYF. CDR3 DNA sequence: TGTGCCAGCTCTCACGACCAGATCGAGCAGTACTTC.

CDR3 nucleotide sequence: TGTGCCAGCAGTGGGGAGGGAGGTGATACCGGGGAGCTGTTTTTT. Protein: CASSGEGGDTGELFF. The V gene is TRBV2, the J gene TRBJ2-2; 7 nucleotides align to TRBD2. CDR1 is SNHLY and CDR2 is FYNNEI in the germline V gene. The CDR3 loop spans 15 amino acids. J gave up 5 bases and V 4 bases, and 7 bases lay outside the gene matches.

In its sample, this clonotype was seen a few times. The chain uses TRBV6-6 and TRBJ1-1; D is perhaps TRBD1 (6 bases). The length of the CDR3 is 13 residues. CDR1 is MNHNY and CDR2 is SVGAGI in the germline V gene (reference sequence). Trimming left V 8 bases short and J 1 base short, with 11 bases between. The CDR3 region is CASDGQPNTEAFF. For the CDR3, the DNA is TGTGCCAGCGATGGACAGCCGAACACTGAAGCTTTCTTT.

Only a few counts were recorded for this clonotype. This chain connects TRBV6-5 to TRBJ2-6; D unclear. CDR1 is MNHEY, CDR2 SVGAGI, per germline. The V end was cut by 11 bases, the J end by 2 bases, with 7 bases between. This CDR3 is built from 12 residues. CDR3 sequence: CASGTGANVLTF. CDR3 sequence (DNA): TGTGCCTCCGGTACTGGGGCCAACGTCCTGACTTTC.

The V and J genes are TRBV7-9 and TRBJ2-5; TRBD2 might be the D (7 bases). The germline V gene has CDR1 SEHNR and CDR2 FQNEAQ (reference sequence). Trimming cost V 1 base and J 4 bases, with 10 bases left between them. The CDR3 consists of 14 residues. CDR3: CASSLVGGRETQYF. In nucleotides, the CDR3 is TGTGCCAGCAGCTTAGTCGGGGGGCGAGAGACCCAGTACTTC.

This clonotype came up many times. The chain carries TRBV7-2 and TRBJ2-6, with no clear D. From germline, CDR1 is SGHTA and CDR2 FQGNSA. The CDR3 totals 13 residues. V lost 7 bases to trimming and J lost 4 bases, with 8 bases between them. CDR3 residues: CASTPPGANVLTF. DNA of the CDR3: TGTGCCAGCACCCCCCCCGGGGCCAACGTCCTGACTTTC.

This chain connects TRBV20-1 to TRBJ2-7; 11 bases fit TRBD2. CDR3 length equals 14 residues. V shed 3 bases and J 1 base; nucleotides not matched to a gene: 2. Germline V gene lookup returns CDR1 DFQATT and CDR2 SNEGSKA (reference sequence). The CDR3 DNA follows: TGCAGTGCTAGTCCTAGCGGGAGGTCCTACGAGCAGTACTTC. It is translated as CSASPSGRSYEQYF.

The rearrangement joins TRBV6-1 to TRBJ2-7, with 7 positions matching TRBD1. V lost 6 bases and J lost 0; bases outside the gene matches: 11. The germline V gene has CDR1 MNHNS and CDR2 SASEGT. The CDR3 contains 16 residues. CDR3 sequence reads: CASSYNFGTVSYEQYF. The CDR3 DNA sequence: TGTGCCAGCAGCTATAATTTCGGGACAGTCTCCTACGAGCAGTACTTC.

This chain uses TRBV27 with TRBJ2-7; D possibly corresponds to TRBD1 (5 bases). This CDR3 has 14 residues. Trimming removed 5 bases at V and 5 bases at J, with 16 bases between. Germline CDR1 reads MNHEY; CDR2 reads SMNVEV (reference sequence). CDR3 sequence (DNA): TGTGCCAGCAGTCTACAGGTTTCCTTGGACGAGCAGTACTTC. Protein sequence: CASSLQVSLDEQYF.

At least ten counts were recorded for this clonotype. The chain is built from TRBV7-2 and TRBJ2-5; no reliable D call. This CDR3 is 14 amino acids long. Per the germline V gene, CDR1 is SGHTA and CDR2 is FQGNSA. V was pared by 1 base and J by 5 bases, with 11 bases between. This CDR3 is CASSLEGAWETQYF. CDR3 bases: TGTGCCAGCAGCTTAGAAGGCGCCTGGGAGACCCAGTACTTC.

In its sample, this clonotype was seen a few times. This chain joins TRBV6-1 and TRBJ2-7, with 9 bases that match TRBD2. The CDR3 spans 14 residues. The V gene's germline CDR1 is MNHNS and CDR2 SASEGT. V was clipped by 10 bases and J by 3 bases; unmatched bases: 10. CDR3 residues: CATRGLAGIYEQYF. The CDR3 region has the DNA TGTGCCACCCGGGGGCTAGCGGGAATCTACGAGCAGTACTTC.

The genes are TRBV7-4 and TRBJ1-1; tentative D call: TRBD1 (5 bases). Between the trimmed V and J ends, which lost 3 bases and 8 bases, there was a span of 13 bases. The CDR3 is made up of 13 amino acids. Germline values: CDR1 SGHVT, CDR2 SQSDAQ. The CDR3 nucleotides read TGTGCCAGCAGCTTCGGGGGGTTGGCAGAAGCTTTCTTT. Translated: CASSFGGLAEAFF.

The chain joins TRBV4-1 to TRBJ1-2; 7 nucleotides match TRBD1. Germline CDR1 reads MGHRA; CDR2 reads YSYEKL. This CDR3 has 17 amino acids. Trimming removed 1 base from V and 3 bases from J; junction bases left unmatched: 11. The CDR3 coding sequence is TGCGCCAGCAGCCAAGGAGCCTTCGGACAGGCGGACTATGGCTACACCTTC. The encoded protein is CASSQGAFGQADYGYTF.

This clonotype was detected a few times. V gene TRBV7-8 combines with J gene TRBJ1-3, with a possible D match to TRBD1 (5 bases). There are 16 residues in the CDR3. Trimming pared 5 bases from V and 0 bases from J, leaving 14 bases between. Germline CDR1 and CDR2: SGHVS and FQNEAQ. The CDR3: CASSPLRVTSGNTIYF. For the CDR3, the DNA is TGTGCCAGCAGCCCACTCAGGGTAACCTCTGGAAACACCATATATTTT. Full variable domain (outside the CDR3, taken from reference TRBV7-8 and TRBJ1-3): GAGVSQSPRYKVAKRGQDVALRCDPISGHVSLFWYQQALGQGPEFLTYFQNEAQLDKSGLPSDRFFAERPEGSVSTLKIQRTQQEDSAVYLCASSPLRVTSGNTIYFGEGSWLTVV.

CDR3 nucleotide sequence: TGCAGTGCTAGTGATCCCGGGACTAGCGGCAATGAGCAGTTCTTC. As protein: CSASDPGTSGNEQFF. This chain links TRBV20-1 with TRBJ2-1, with TRBD2 matching over 11 bases. Trimming removed 3 bases from V and 6 bases from J; junction bases left unmatched: 7. The V gene's germline CDR1 is DFQATT and CDR2 SNEGSKA (reference sequence). This CDR3 comprises 15 residues.

This clonotype appeared a few times. This rearrangement joins TRBV12-3 or TRBV12-4 to TRBJ2-3; D possibly corresponds to TRBD1 (6 bases). This CDR3 region has 13 residues. Trimming pared 5 bases from V and 3 bases from J, leaving 9 bases between. The CDR3 protein is CASSPGQTDTQYF. CDR3 DNA: TGTGCCAGCAGTCCCGGACAGACAGATACGCAGTATTTT.

This clonotype was counted between two and nine times. This CDR3 reads CASSLALAPTPHGELFF. The CDR3 coding sequence is TGTGCCAGCAGTTTAGCCCTAGCGCCTACCCCGCACGGGGAGCTGTTTTTT. The rearrangement uses TRBV12-3 or TRBV12-4 and TRBJ2-2; weak D call: TRBD2 (6 bases). Trimming took 0 bases from V and 7 from J, leaving 18 bases between them. The CDR3 has 17 residues.

The CDR3 nucleotides read TGTGCCATCAGTGAGGGGCCGTGGGCCAACGTCCTGACTTTC. Translation gives CAISEGPWANVLTF. V and J are TRBV10-3 and TRBJ2-6; D is unclear. CDR1 ENHRY and CDR2 SYGVKD come from the germline V gene. CDR3 size: 14 residues. V was pared by 2 bases and J by 5 bases, with 7 bases between.

The rearrangement links TRBV7-6 to TRBJ1-3, with a tentative D call TRBD1 (5 bases). The ends were cut back, 0 bases at V and 0 bases at J, with 9 bases in the middle. The CDR3 runs to 16 residues. Germline CDR1 and CDR2: SGHVS and FNYEAQ. In nucleotides, the CDR3 is TGTGCCAGCAGCTTAGCGACAGCCTCCTCTGGAAACACCATATATTTT. Translating gives CASSLATASSGNTIYF.

This clonotype was seen a few times. The chain is built from TRBV27 and TRBJ2-5, with unresolved D. V was clipped by 5 bases and J by 5 bases, with 15 bases between them. Germline CDR1 is MNHEY and CDR2 is SMNVEV (reference sequence). The CDR3 extends over 14 amino acids. The CDR3 reads CASSPLQEQETQYF. For the CDR3, the DNA is TGTGCCAGCAGTCCACTCCAGGAACAGGAGACCCAGTACTTC.

CDR3 residues: CASSLGAPKQFF. The CDR3 DNA sequence: TGTGCCAGCAGCTTAGGGGCCCCTAAGCAGTTCTTC. V and J are TRBV7-6 and TRBJ2-1; D is ambiguous. This CDR3 has 12 residues. Per germline, CDR1 SGHVS and CDR2 FNYEAQ. V was shortened by 1 base and J by 11 bases, with 9 bases between the two germline ends.